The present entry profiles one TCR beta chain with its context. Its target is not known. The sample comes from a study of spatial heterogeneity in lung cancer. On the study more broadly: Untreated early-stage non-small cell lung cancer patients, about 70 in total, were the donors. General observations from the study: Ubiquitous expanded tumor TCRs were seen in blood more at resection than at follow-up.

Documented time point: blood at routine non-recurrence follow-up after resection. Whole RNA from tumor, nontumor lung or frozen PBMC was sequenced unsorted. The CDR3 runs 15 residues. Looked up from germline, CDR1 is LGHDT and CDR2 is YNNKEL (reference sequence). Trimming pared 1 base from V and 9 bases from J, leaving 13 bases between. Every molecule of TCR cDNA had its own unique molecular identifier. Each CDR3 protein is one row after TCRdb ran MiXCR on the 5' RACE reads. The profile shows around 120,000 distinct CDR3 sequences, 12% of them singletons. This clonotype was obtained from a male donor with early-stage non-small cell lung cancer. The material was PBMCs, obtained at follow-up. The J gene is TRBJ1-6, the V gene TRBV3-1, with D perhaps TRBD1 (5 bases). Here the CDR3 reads CASSQAPTGGSPLHF. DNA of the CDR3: TGTGCCAGCAGCCAAGCCCCTACAGGAGGTTCACCCCTCCACTTT.